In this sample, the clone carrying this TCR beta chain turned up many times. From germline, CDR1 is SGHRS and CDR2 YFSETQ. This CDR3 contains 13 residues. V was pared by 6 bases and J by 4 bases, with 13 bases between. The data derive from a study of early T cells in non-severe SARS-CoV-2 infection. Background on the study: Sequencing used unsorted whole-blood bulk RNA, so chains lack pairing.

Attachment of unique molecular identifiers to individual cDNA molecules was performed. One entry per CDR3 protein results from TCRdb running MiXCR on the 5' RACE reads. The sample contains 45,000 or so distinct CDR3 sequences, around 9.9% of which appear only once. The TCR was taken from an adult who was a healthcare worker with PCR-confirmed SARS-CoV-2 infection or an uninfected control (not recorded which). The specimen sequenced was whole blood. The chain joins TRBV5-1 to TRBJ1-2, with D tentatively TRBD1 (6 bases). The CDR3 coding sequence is TGCGCCAGCACCGAAACAGGGCTCTATGGCTACACCTTC. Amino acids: CASTETGLYGYTF. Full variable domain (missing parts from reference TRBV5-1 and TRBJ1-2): KAGVTQTPRYLIKTRGQQVTLSCSPISGHRSVSWYQQTPGQGLQFLFEYFSETQRNKGNFPGRFSGRQFSNSRSEMNVSTLELGDSALYLCASTETGLYGYTFGSGTRLTVV.